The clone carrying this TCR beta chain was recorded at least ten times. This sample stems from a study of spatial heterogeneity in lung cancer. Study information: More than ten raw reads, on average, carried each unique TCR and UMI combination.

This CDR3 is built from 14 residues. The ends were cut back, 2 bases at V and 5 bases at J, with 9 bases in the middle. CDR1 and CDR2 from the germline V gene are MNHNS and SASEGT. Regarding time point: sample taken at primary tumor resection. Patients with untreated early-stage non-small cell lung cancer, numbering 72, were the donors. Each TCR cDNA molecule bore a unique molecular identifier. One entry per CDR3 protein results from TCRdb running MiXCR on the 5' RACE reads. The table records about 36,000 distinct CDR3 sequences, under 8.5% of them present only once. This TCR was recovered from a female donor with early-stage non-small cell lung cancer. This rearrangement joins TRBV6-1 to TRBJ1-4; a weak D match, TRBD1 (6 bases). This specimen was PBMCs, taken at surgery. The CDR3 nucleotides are TGTGCCAGCAGTGAACCGGGACACAATGAAAAACTGTTTTTT. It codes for CASSEPGHNEKLFF.